This T cell receptor (beta chain) derives from a study of cytomegalovirus exposure and HLA in healthy donors. Use of 60 Vbeta and 13 Jbeta primers characterized the PCR. The method was immunoSEQ multiplex PCR; TCRdb's version includes in-frame clones alone and lacks a portion of them. The sample has roughly 90,000 clones, around 84% seen once. Notes on this clone: No antigen is known for it.

General study points: The study recorded 160 or so TCR beta chains that were cytomegalovirus-associated.

The sequence came from a young man in good health and CMV-seronegative. The sequencing sample was made of PBMCs.

The CDR3 nucleotides read TGTGCCAGCAGCTCAGGGAGCAATCAGCCCCAGCATTTT. Translated, it gives CASSSGSNQPQHF. This sequence joins TRBV7-8 and TRBJ1-5; D might be TRBD1 (5 bases). V was cut by 4 bases and J by 1 base, with 5 bases left in between. Germline V gives CDR1 SGHVS, CDR2 FQNEAQ. The CDR3 contains 13 residues.